This T cell receptor beta chain was identified during a study of post-analysis software for immune sequencing data. Notes on the study in general: Controls significantly exceeded multiple sclerosis patients in normalized Chao1 diversity. Samples from a shared batch, those prepared together, strongly co-clustered by F measure. With TRBV5-6, TRBV5-1 and TRBV20-1 included, about five TRBV segments were more frequent in patients than in controls.

Every TCR beta cDNA library bore unique molecular identifiers. TCRdb passed the PCR reads through MiXCR, listing each CDR3 protein once. This sample has 150,000 to 200,000 distinct CDR3 sequences, with 30% found just once. A note on this clonotype: The antigen remains unidentified.

Germline loops: CDR1 SEHNR, CDR2 FQNEAQ (reference sequence). V lost 1 base and J lost 5, with 12 bases in between. The CDR3 loop spans 15 amino acids. The chain couples TRBV7-9 to TRBJ2-1, with D possibly matching TRBD1 (6 bases). The sequenced sample consisted of blood. The receptor was derived from a girl aged 5-17 years with multiple sclerosis. This CDR3 is CASSLGGTPHNEQFF. The CDR3 nucleotides are TGTGCCAGCAGCTTAGGGGGGACACCTCACAATGAGCAGTTCTTC.